These T cell receptor beta chains were read from a single sample in a study of cytomegalovirus exposure and HLA in healthy donors. TCRdb's copy holds only in-frame clones and misses some; the assay was immunoSEQ multiplex PCR. Seen here are 100,000 to 150,000 clones, about 82% observed once, and the top ten hold more than 0.9%. The sample comprised PBMCs. The receptors were gathered from a boy aged 5 to 17 in good health and CMV-seronegative. CDR3s include the opening cysteine and the closing phenylalanine or tryptophan. The D gene is left open where the match is weak. The size field is filled for only some rows; it gives once, few, many or a size class.

CDR3 DNA: TGCGCCAGCAGCCAAGAAAGCGGGAGACCCCTTCAGCAGTACTTC
CDR3 protein: CASSQESGRPLQQYF
J gene: TRBJ2-7
V gene: TRBV4-1
D gene: TRBD2
clone size: .

CDR3 DNA: TGTGCCAGCAGCCAATCTACTCGGACTAGCGGGAGTAGGGGCATTCAGTACTTC
CDR3 protein: CASSQSTRTSGSRGIQYF
J gene: TRBJ2-4
V gene: TRBV4-2
D gene: TRBD2
clone size: .

CDR3 DNA: TGTGCCTGGAATGGCGGTAGCAATCAGCCCCAGCATTTT
CDR3 protein: CAWNGGSNQPQHF
J gene: TRBJ1-5
V gene: TRBV30
D gene: .
clone size: .

CDR3 DNA: TGTGCCAGCAGTTACTCGACAGCGGGAGGGCGTTCCGAGCAGTACTTC
CDR3 protein: CASSYSTAGGRSEQYF
J gene: TRBJ2-7
V gene: TRBV6-5
D gene: TRBD2
clone size: once

CDR3 DNA: TGCAGCGTTGCAATCTCAGTTAATCAGCCCCAGCATTTT
CDR3 protein: CSVAISVNQPQHF
J gene: TRBJ1-5
V gene: TRBV29-1
D gene: .
clone size: .

CDR3 DNA: TGTGCCAGCAGCGCCCAGCCGGACCCTAGCTATGAGCAGTTCTTC
CDR3 protein: CASSAQPDPSYEQFF
J gene: TRBJ2-1
V gene: TRBV7-6
D gene: .
clone size: .

CDR3 DNA: TGTGCCAGCAGCCAGACCACACAGGGGAAAGAGACCCAGTACTTC
CDR3 protein: CASSQTTQGKETQYF
J gene: TRBJ2-5
V gene: TRBV5-8
D gene: TRBD1
clone size: .

CDR3 DNA: TGTGCCAGCAGTTTATCCGGGACAGTGAACACTGAAGCTTTCTTT
CDR3 protein: CASSLSGTVNTEAFF
J gene: TRBJ1-1
V gene: TRBV27
D gene: TRBD1
clone size: .

CDR3 DNA: TGCGCCAGCGCTGTAACAACATTCGGACTAGCGGGCGATGAGCAGTTCTTC
CDR3 protein: CASAVTTFGLAGDEQFF
J gene: TRBJ2-1
V gene: TRBV5-1
D gene: TRBD2
clone size: once

CDR3 DNA: TGCGCCAGCTCCCTAGCGGGAGAGGCCGGGGAGCTGTTTTTT
CDR3 protein: CASSLAGEAGELFF
J gene: TRBJ2-2
V gene: TRBV23-1
D gene: TRBD2
clone size: .

CDR3 DNA: TGTTCCAGCAGCTTAAGCTCAGGGTTGACCTACGAGCAGTACTTC
CDR3 protein: CSSSLSSGLTYEQYF
J gene: TRBJ2-7
V gene: TRBV7-9
D gene: .
clone size: few

CDR3 DNA: TGTGCCAGCAGTCCAAATATCAGGGCATCAGATTACGAGCAGTACTTC
CDR3 protein: CASSPNIRASDYEQYF
J gene: TRBJ2-7
V gene: TRBV27
D gene: .
clone size: few

CDR3 DNA: TGTGCCAGCAGACCGACTGCAACCCTCTACAATGAGCAGTTCTTC
CDR3 protein: CASRPTATLYNEQFF
J gene: TRBJ2-1
V gene: TRBV27
D gene: .
clone size: once

CDR3 DNA: TGTGCCAGCAGCTTACAGGGCCGAGAGCAGTTCTTC
CDR3 protein: CASSLQGREQFF
J gene: TRBJ2-1
V gene: TRBV7-9
D gene: .
clone size: .

CDR3 DNA: TGTGCCAGCACCAACAGGGCGCTGCAAGAGACCCAGTACTTC
CDR3 protein: CASTNRALQETQYF
J gene: TRBJ2-5
V gene: TRBV19
D gene: .
clone size: .

CDR3 DNA: TGTGCCAGCAGCCGAGCCTACAGGCGTGAAGCTTTCTTT
CDR3 protein: CASSRAYRREAFF
J gene: TRBJ1-1
V gene: TRBV13
D gene: .
clone size: .

CDR3 DNA: TGTGCCAGCAGCCCTGGGACAGGGGAATTGTACGAGCAGTACTTC
CDR3 protein: CASSPGTGELYEQYF
J gene: TRBJ2-7
V gene: TRBV27
D gene: TRBD1
clone size: once

CDR3 DNA: TGTGCCAGCAGGCAAAGTTTTACGGACCAAGAGACCCAGTACTTC
CDR3 protein: CASRQSFTDQETQYF
J gene: TRBJ2-5
V gene: TRBV2
D gene: .
clone size: .

CDR3 DNA: TGTGCCAGCAGTGTACAGGGTAATGAAAAACTGTTTTTT
CDR3 protein: CASSVQGNEKLFF
J gene: TRBJ1-4
V gene: TRBV6-1
D gene: .
clone size: .

CDR3 DNA: TGTGCCAGCAGGCCTGGAGGGCTGAACACCGGGGAGCTGTTTTTT
CDR3 protein: CASRPGGLNTGELFF
J gene: TRBJ2-2
V gene: TRBV7-9
D gene: .
clone size: few

CDR3 DNA: TGTGCCAGCAGCACAGGGAACGAGCAGTACTTC
CDR3 protein: CASSTGNEQYF
J gene: TRBJ2-7
V gene: TRBV6-5
D gene: .
clone size: .

CDR3 DNA: TGTGCCAGCAGCCCAAGAGACAGTTACACAGATACGCAGTATTTT
CDR3 protein: CASSPRDSYTDTQYF
J gene: TRBJ2-3
V gene: TRBV7-9
D gene: .
clone size: .

CDR3 DNA: TGCGCCAGCAGCCATGACAGGGCTCGCGAGCAGTACTTC
CDR3 protein: CASSHDRAREQYF
J gene: TRBJ2-7
V gene: TRBV4-3
D gene: TRBD1
clone size: .

CDR3 DNA: TGTGCCACCGGTGATAACTACCCCAATGAGCAGTTCTTC
CDR3 protein: CATGDNYPNEQFF
J gene: TRBJ2-1
V gene: TRBV6-5
D gene: .
clone size: .

CDR3 DNA: TGTGCCAGCAGTGAGGGATTACAGGGGGCCTATGGCTACACCTTC
CDR3 protein: CASSEGLQGAYGYTF
J gene: TRBJ1-2
V gene: TRBV6-1
D gene: TRBD1
clone size: .

CDR3 DNA: TGTGCCAGCAGCTTAGCTGGGTCAGGGAGGGTCCACGAGCAGTACTTC
CDR3 protein: CASSLAGSGRVHEQYF
J gene: TRBJ2-7
V gene: TRBV7-9
D gene: TRBD2
clone size: .

CDR3 DNA: TGTGCCAGCAGCCCAGCGGGGGTAGCGGGAGGGGACTACGAGCAGTACTTC
CDR3 protein: CASSPAGVAGGDYEQYF
J gene: TRBJ2-7
V gene: TRBV7-2
D gene: TRBD2
clone size: .

CDR3 DNA: TGTGCCAGTAACCCGGAGGGAAACTATGGCTACACCTTC
CDR3 protein: CASNPEGNYGYTF
J gene: TRBJ1-2
V gene: TRBV6-8
D gene: .
clone size: .

CDR3 DNA: TGTGCCAGCAGTTTCCCCCGGGTACGAGATTATAATGAGCAGTTCTTC
CDR3 protein: CASSFPRVRDYNEQFF
J gene: TRBJ2-1
V gene: TRBV6-5
D gene: .
clone size: .

CDR3 DNA: TGCAGCGTTGGGCTACAGGTTCTCACTGAAGCTTTCTTT
CDR3 protein: CSVGLQVLTEAFF
J gene: TRBJ1-1
V gene: TRBV29-1
D gene: .
clone size: .

CDR3 DNA: TGTGCCAGCAGTTTATCGTGGGCCTATGGCTACACCTTC
CDR3 protein: CASSLSWAYGYTF
J gene: TRBJ1-2
V gene: TRBV27
D gene: .
clone size: .

CDR3 DNA: TGTGCCAGCTGCCCTGCCGCGGGAGTCATCACCGGGGAGCTGTTTTTT
CDR3 protein: CASCPAAGVITGELFF
J gene: TRBJ2-2
V gene: TRBV2
D gene: TRBD2
clone size: .

CDR3 DNA: TGTGCCAGCAGCGGAGACAACTATGGCTACACCTTC
CDR3 protein: CASSGDNYGYTF
J gene: TRBJ1-2
V gene: TRBV4-2
D gene: .
clone size: .

CDR3 DNA: TGCGCCAGCAGTCCTGACGGGACTAGCGTGTACAATGAGCAGTTCTTC
CDR3 protein: CASSPDGTSVYNEQFF
J gene: TRBJ2-1
V gene: TRBV4-1
D gene: TRBD2
clone size: .

CDR3 DNA: TGTGCCTGGAGTAGGCGGGAGGGGAACACTGAAGCTTTCTTT
CDR3 protein: CAWSRREGNTEAFF
J gene: TRBJ1-1
V gene: TRBV30
D gene: .
clone size: .

CDR3 DNA: TGCGCCAGCAGCCTAGCGGGAGGGCCGGCCGGGGAGCTGTTTTTT
CDR3 protein: CASSLAGGPAGELFF
J gene: TRBJ2-2
V gene: TRBV5-1
D gene: TRBD2
clone size: .